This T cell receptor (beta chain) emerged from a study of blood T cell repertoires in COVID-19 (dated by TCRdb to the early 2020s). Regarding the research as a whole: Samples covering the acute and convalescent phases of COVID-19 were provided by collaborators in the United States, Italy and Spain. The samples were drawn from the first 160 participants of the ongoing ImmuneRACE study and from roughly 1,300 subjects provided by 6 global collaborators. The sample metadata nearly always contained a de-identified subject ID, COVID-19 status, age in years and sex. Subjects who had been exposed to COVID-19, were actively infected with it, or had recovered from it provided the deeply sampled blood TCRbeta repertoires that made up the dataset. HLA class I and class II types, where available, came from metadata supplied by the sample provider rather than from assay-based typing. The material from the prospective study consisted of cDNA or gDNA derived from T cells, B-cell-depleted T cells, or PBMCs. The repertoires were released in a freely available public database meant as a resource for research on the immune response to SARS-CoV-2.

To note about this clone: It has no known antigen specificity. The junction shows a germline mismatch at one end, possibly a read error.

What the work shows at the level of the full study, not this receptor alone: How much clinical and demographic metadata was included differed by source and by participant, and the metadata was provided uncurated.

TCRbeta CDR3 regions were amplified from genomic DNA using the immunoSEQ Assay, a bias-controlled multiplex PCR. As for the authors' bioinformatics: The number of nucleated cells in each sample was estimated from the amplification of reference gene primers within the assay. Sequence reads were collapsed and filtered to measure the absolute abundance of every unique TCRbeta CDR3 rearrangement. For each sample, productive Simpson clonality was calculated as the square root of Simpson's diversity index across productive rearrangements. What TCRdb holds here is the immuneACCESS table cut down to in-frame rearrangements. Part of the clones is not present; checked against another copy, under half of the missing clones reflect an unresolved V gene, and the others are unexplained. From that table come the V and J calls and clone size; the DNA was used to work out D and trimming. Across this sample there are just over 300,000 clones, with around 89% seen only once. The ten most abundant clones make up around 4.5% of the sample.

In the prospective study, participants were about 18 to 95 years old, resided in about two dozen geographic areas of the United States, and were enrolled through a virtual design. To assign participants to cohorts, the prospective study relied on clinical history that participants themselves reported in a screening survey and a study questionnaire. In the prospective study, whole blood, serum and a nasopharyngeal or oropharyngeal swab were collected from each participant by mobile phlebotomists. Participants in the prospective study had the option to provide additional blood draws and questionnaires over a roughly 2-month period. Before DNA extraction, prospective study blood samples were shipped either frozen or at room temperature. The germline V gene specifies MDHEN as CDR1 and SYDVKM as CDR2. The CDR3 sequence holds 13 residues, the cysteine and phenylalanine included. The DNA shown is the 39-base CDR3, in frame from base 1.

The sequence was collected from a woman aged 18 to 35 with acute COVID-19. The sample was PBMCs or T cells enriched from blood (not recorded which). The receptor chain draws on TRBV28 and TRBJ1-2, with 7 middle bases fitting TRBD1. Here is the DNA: TGTGCCAGCAGTTTCTCCCCGGGACAGTGGGATGCCTTC. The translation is CASSFSPGQWDAF.